This TCR beta chain emerged from a study of cytomegalovirus exposure and HLA in healthy donors. This clone was counted only a few times. 13 Jbeta primers and 60 Vbeta primers were used for the PCR. Some clones are missing from TCRdb's copy, which holds only in-frame ones; the method was immunoSEQ multiplex PCR. Among under 130,000 clones, roughly 80% were seen once, and the ten largest hold roughly 6.9%. The CDR3 is 18 residues long. The V gene's germline CDR1 is SGHVS and CDR2 FQNEAQ. V was pared by 2 bases and J by 3 bases, with 9 bases of the junction left unmatched. The sample was PBMCs. This TCR derives from a man aged 25 to 45 in good health and CMV-seropositive. The genes are TRBV7-8 and TRBJ2-2, with 10 bases matching TRBD2. Here the CDR3 DNA reads TGTGCCAGCAGCTTATATGTTAGCGGGGGGTCCTACACCGGGGAGCTGTTTTTT. It translates to CASSLYVSGGSYTGELFF.